The following is a TCR beta chain sequence with its context. This clone was seen only a few times. Its cognate antigen has yet to be identified. There are no base qualities to consult, and no much larger clone falls within one base. This sample was included in a study of shared T cell receptors in the human thymus (dated by TCRdb to the early 2020s). Some background on the complete study: The study examined how self-reactive, shared T-cell receptor alpha chains are generated in the human thymus.

Trimming takes 5 bases off V and 5 bases off J; junction bases not matched to a gene: 6. Including cysteine and phenylalanine, the CDR3 has 14 amino acids. Only the CDR3 part of the read is kept: 42 bases, read in frame from the first base. The germline V gene (reference sequence) provides CDR1 SSHAT and CDR2 FNYEAQ. The library came from the immunoSEQ multiplex PCR assay. Imported from immuneACCESS, the table was reduced by TCRdb to in-frame sequences with V and J called. These copies leave out some clones; in studies compared against another copy, an unresolved V gene accounts for under half, and the cause of the remainder is not known. Across this sample there are approximately 660,000 clones, with 88% seen only once. Approximately 0.01% of the sample is held by the ten biggest clonotypes. This sample also belongs to another study, concerning human thymus T cells. Per the second study: Donors were immunologically healthy infants undergoing open corrective cardiac surgery for congenital heart defects in Finland. The thymus tissue came from surgical resects taken out during corrective cardiac surgery. Usage of V and J gene segments appeared to be biased in both the thymic and the peripheral blood repertoires. According to the related research, thymic TCR repertoires were highly overlapping among unrelated individuals. TCR alpha and beta repertoires from roughly eight infant thymus samples and a few related peripheral blood samples were characterized in the study. The infant donors were 7 to 244 days old, and the cohort included more than five males and two females. Thymocytes were freed from the tissue by mechanical means and kept at -70 degrees C as pellets of roughly 10-32 million cells. A QIAsymphony instrument was used to extract genomic DNA from frozen cell pellets. The immunoSEQ multiplex PCR assay was used to amplify the TCRB and TCRAD loci from a standardized quantity of quality-controlled genomic DNA. Amplicons spanned the V(D)J region at a length sufficient to cover the CDR3 and identify V and J genes. Through the commercial immunoSEQ service, the amplicons were sequenced on an Illumina platform. Primer bias and sequencing errors were corrected using previously described methods, and TCRAD and TCRB definitions followed the IMGT database. Repertoires were analysed with immunoSEQ Analyzer 3.0 and VDJTools, covering basic statistics, V/J segment usage, diversity estimates, rarefaction and pairwise overlap. To estimate diversity, the Chao1, ChaoE, Efron-Thisted, Shannon and inverse Simpson indices were applied, and diversity was also estimated on datasets down-sampled to the smallest sample. Repertoire overlap was determined by strict matching of CDR3 nucleotide sequence, V gene and J gene, and Jaccard-based multidimensional scaling clustering was applied. On average, about 800,000 unique TCRB clonotypes were obtained from thymus samples, compared with approximately 82,000 from blood samples.

The source material was thymocytes. This TCR derives from a boy younger than two with a congenital heart defect. Donor details come from another sample of the same person, matched by shared clones. The sequence links TRBV7-7 to TRBJ2-1; 7 bases in the middle match TRBD1. The CDR3 in this case is CASSRPGQHNEQFF. The DNA reads TGTGCCAGCAGCCGTCCGGGACAGCACAATGAGCAGTTCTTC.